What follows describes a single TCR beta chain. This specimen comes from a study of blood T cell repertoires in COVID-19. In the study overall: Material from acute and convalescent COVID-19 was sourced from the United States, Italy and Spain.

Sequenced by immunoSEQ multiplex PCR; TCRdb stores in-frame clones only, minus some. The sample includes 200,000 to 250,000 clones, around 88% of them seen just once. The TCR comes from a man aged 18 to 35 with active or convalescent COVID-19. Source material: peripheral blood.

The CDR3 region is CASSKNSQARPYEQYF. In nucleotides, the CDR3 is TGTGCCAGCAGCAAAAATTCACAGGCACGGCCCTACGAGCAGTACTTC. The chain recombines TRBV21-1 with TRBJ2-7; the table assigns TRBD1, which was not confirmed against the DNA. TRBV21-1 corresponds to a pseudogene. The length of the CDR3 is 16 residues.